The 31 T cell receptor beta chains below were found in one sample sequenced in a study of beta chain features in type 1 diabetes. Overall study findings and caveats: Moderately but significantly shorter TCRB CDR3s were found in Type 1 diabetes patients in all four CD4+ subsets.

Their antigens remain unidentified. The authors reverse transcribed all of the isolated RNA, so sequencing captured expressed TCRB transcripts. Sequencing was performed with immunoSEQ multiplex PCR; in TCRdb, only in-frame clones are kept and a portion is missing. The profile shows more than 300,000 clones, roughly a tenth of them singletons. The sequenced sample was central memory CD4+ T cells from blood. These receptors came from a man aged 30 to 39 with type 1 diabetes.

This chain links TRBV28 with TRBJ2-3; the D gene is possibly TRBD2 (6 bases). Trimming shortened V by 8 bases and J by 0 bases, and 12 bases separated the two germline ends. The CDR3 has 14 residues. CDR1 is MDHEN, CDR2 SYDVKM, per germline. CDR3 sequence: CASSIAASTDTQYF. For the CDR3, the DNA is TGTGCCAGCTCCATAGCGGCTAGCACAGATACGCAGTATTTT.

This rearrangement joins TRBV25-1 to TRBJ2-1; TRBD2 matches 7 bases. The CDR3 length is 15 residues. J gave up 3 bases and V 6 bases, and 8 bases lay outside the gene matches. Germline-derived CDR1 and CDR2 are MGHDK and SYGVNS. CDR3 in amino acids: CASSTAGGIYNEQFF. CDR3 nucleotide sequence: TGTGCCAGCAGCACTGCCGGGGGGATCTACAATGAGCAGTTCTTC.

The chain has TRBV19 and TRBJ1-3, with a possible D match to TRBD1 (5 bases). CDR3 size: 16 residues. Trimming stripped 7 bases from V and 6 bases from J, with 22 bases between. From germline, CDR1 is LNHDA and CDR2 SQIVND (reference sequence). CDR3 DNA: TGTGCCAGTATCGCCAGGGAGGGCGCCTCCGAAAACACCATATATTTT. Translated: CASIAREGASENTIYF.

This clone was observed a few times. The chain combines TRBV14 with TRBJ2-1; tentatively, D is TRBD2 (5 bases). Per germline, CDR1 SGHDN and CDR2 FVKESK. CDR3 length: 15 residues. The V and J ends lost 4 bases and 9 bases respectively, with 19 bases between them. CDR3 residues: CASSPLGSFAGEQFF. The CDR3 DNA reads as TGTGCCAGCAGCCCGTTGGGTAGTTTTGCGGGTGAGCAGTTCTTC.

This chain connects TRBV7-9 to TRBJ1-4; possible D gene TRBD1, 6 bases. The CDR3 is made up of 16 amino acids. Germline assignment: CDR1 SEHNR and CDR2 FQNEAQ (reference sequence). Trimming removed 4 bases at V and 5 bases at J, with 17 bases between. CDR3 nucleotide sequence: TGTGCCAGCAGCTCTCAAATATACAGGGAGAATGAAAAACTGTTTTTT. Translated: CASSSQIYRENEKLFF.

In this sample, this clone turned up a few times. The genes are TRBV7-2 and TRBJ2-1; the match to TRBD1 covers 9 bases. J gave up 5 bases and V 5 bases, and 16 bases lay outside the gene matches. Germline V CDR1 and CDR2: SGHTA, FQGNSA. This CDR3 comprises 18 residues. DNA of the CDR3: TGTGCCAGCAGCCTTGCACTCTTCCCGGGACAGGGTAACAATGAGCAGTTCTTC. Amino acids: CASSLALFPGQGNNEQFF.

The chain recombines TRBV7-2 with TRBJ2-7; 7 nucleotides agree with TRBD1. This CDR3 comprises 15 residues. CDR1 SGHTA and CDR2 FQGNSA come from the germline V gene. V lost 2 bases to trimming and J lost 6 bases; unmatched junction nucleotides: 10. CDR3 sequence: CASSLWAGGGSEQYF. CDR3 DNA: TGTGCCAGCAGCTTATGGGCAGGGGGTGGAAGCGAGCAGTACTTC.

This rearrangement joins TRBV28 to TRBJ2-3; 7 bases are shared with TRBD2. Germline trimming cut 3 bases from V and 5 bases from J; bases unmatched to any gene: 14. The germline gives CDR1 MDHEN, CDR2 SYDVKM. The CDR3 covers 17 residues. The CDR3: CASSFQFGGSRGDTQYF. CDR3 sequence (DNA): TGTGCCAGCAGTTTTCAGTTCGGCGGGAGTAGAGGAGATACGCAGTATTTT.

In its sample, this clone was seen a few times. J is TRBJ2-7 and V is TRBV7-3, with TRBD1 identical over 7 bases. The germline CDR1 and CDR2 sequences are SGHTA and FQGTGA. The CDR3 has 15 residues. Trimming took 3 bases from V and 2 from J; bases not matched to a gene: 7. This CDR3 is CASSLVNDRAYEQYF. The CDR3 DNA follows: TGTGCCAGCAGCTTGGTGAACGACAGGGCCTACGAGCAGTACTTC.

This clone was picked up a small number of times. The chain recombines TRBV7-6 with TRBJ2-1; 8 bases agree with TRBD2. CDR3 length equals 15 residues. Germline V CDR1 and CDR2: SGHVS, FNYEAQ. The J segment lost 6 bases and the V segment lost 1 base, leaving 5 bases of the junction unmatched. CDR3 protein: CASSLDFRGGNEQFF. The CDR3 DNA reads TGTGCCAGCAGCTTAGACTTTCGGGGGGGCAATGAGCAGTTCTTC.

This clone has just a few counts. CDR3 bases: TGCGCCAGTAGGACAGACCAAGAGACCCAGTACTTC. Amino acid sequence: CASRTDQETQYF. The gene calls are TRBV5-1 and TRBJ2-5, with D perhaps matching TRBD1 (6 bases). There are 12 residues in the CDR3. Per the germline V gene, CDR1 is SGHRS and CDR2 is YFSETQ. The germline V and J ends were trimmed by 8 bases and 0 bases, with 8 bases remaining between them.

The chain couples TRBV5-4 to TRBJ2-1; TRBD2 agrees at 12 bases. The CDR3 loop spans 16 amino acids. V trimming: 3 bases; J trimming: 2 bases; junction bases outside the gene matches: 3. Germline values: CDR1 SGHNT, CDR2 YYREEE (reference sequence). The CDR3 reads CASSSPSGRAYNEQFF. The CDR3 DNA reads as TGTGCCAGCAGCTCCCCTAGCGGGAGGGCCTACAATGAGCAGTTCTTC.

This clone was picked up many times. This sequence joins TRBV21-1 and TRBJ1-3. TRBV21-1 counts as a pseudogene. The CDR3 is 13 amino acids. CDR3 in amino acids: CASSPPYGNTIYF. The CDR3, as DNA: TGTGCCAGCAGCCCCCCATACGGAAACACCATATATTTT.

This clone has more than one count but fewer than ten. This sequence joins TRBV6-5 and TRBJ2-5, with a possible D match to TRBD2 (5 bases). This CDR3 spans 16 amino acids. The germline V gene encodes CDR1 MNHEY and CDR2 SVGAGI. V lost 0 bases, J lost 1 base, and 12 bases lay in between. The CDR3 loop is CASSYSPAARQETQYF. In DNA form, the CDR3 reads TGTGCCAGCAGTTACTCGCCAGCGGCCCGCCAAGAGACCCAGTACTTC.

J is TRBJ2-5 and V is TRBV29-1; tentatively, D is TRBD1 (6 bases). V lost 8 bases, J lost 3 bases, and 22 bases lay in between. Germline assignment: CDR1 SQVTM and CDR2 ANQGSEA. The CDR3 contains 15 residues. CDR3 nucleotide sequence: TGCAGCTTTTCAGGTGGGATCTACAGGGAAGAGACCCAGTACTTC. The encoded protein is CSFSGGIYREETQYF.

The chain's CDR3 is CASSPQGLAGGYNEQFF. The CDR3 DNA reads TGCGCCAGCAGCCCGCAAGGCCTAGCGGGAGGTTATAATGAGCAGTTCTTC. The chain combines TRBV4-3 with TRBJ2-1; 11 bases are a match to TRBD2. The length of the CDR3 is 17 residues. Germline trimming cut 4 bases from V and 7 bases from J; bases unmatched to any gene: 12. The germline gives CDR1 LGHNA, CDR2 YSLEER.

This clone showed up many times. The identical CDR3 is also encoded by other nucleotide sequences in the sample. This chain connects TRBV19 to TRBJ2-1; no firm D call. Trimming shortened V by 2 bases and J by 6 bases, and 5 bases separated the two germline ends. This CDR3 region has 12 residues. The germline V gene has CDR1 LNHDA and CDR2 SQIVND (reference sequence). The CDR3 DNA follows: TGTGCCAGTAGTATATCTAGCAATGAGCAGTTCTTC. Amino acids: CASSISSNEQFF.

The rearrangement links TRBV11-2 to TRBJ1-1; D call uncertain. CDR3 length equals 14 residues. The V and J ends lost 4 bases and 0 bases respectively, with 9 bases between them. CDR1 is SGHAT and CDR2 is FQNNGV in the germline V gene. This CDR3 reads CASSSQPMNTEAFF. CDR3 DNA: TGTGCCAGCAGCTCGCAACCGATGAACACTGAAGCTTTCTTT. Full variable domain (missing parts from reference TRBV11-2 and TRBJ1-1): EAGVAQSPRYKIIEKRQSVAFWCNPISGHATLYWYQQILGQGPKLLIQFQNNGVVDDSQLPKDRFSAERLKGVDSTLKIQPAKLEDSAVYLCASSSQPMNTEAFFGQGTRLTVV.

This clone was counted at least ten times. The J gene is TRBJ2-2, the V gene TRBV19; 7 nucleotides match TRBD1. V shed 4 bases, J shed 1 base, and the junction held 0 bases outside the gene matches. Germline values: CDR1 LNHDA, CDR2 SQIVND (reference sequence). This CDR3 comprises 14 residues. The CDR3 reads CASSRTGNTGELFF. The CDR3 coding sequence is TGTGCCAGTAGTAGGACAGGGAACACCGGGGAGCTGTTTTTT.

A few counts support this clone. This chain joins TRBV7-8 and TRBJ2-3, with D perhaps TRBD1 (5 bases). The CDR3 extends over 15 amino acids. Per germline, CDR1 SGHVS and CDR2 FQNEAQ. The ends were cut back, 3 bases at V and 4 bases at J, with 14 bases in the middle. The CDR3 DNA reads as TGTGCCAGCAGCTTTGATAGGGGTGTAGCAGATACGCAGTATTTT. This codes for CASSFDRGVADTQYF.

The rearrangement joins TRBV27 to TRBJ1-2; a possible D gene is TRBD1 (5 bases). Germline CDR1 reads MNHEY; CDR2 reads SMNVEV (reference sequence). The CDR3 spans 14 residues. Trimming removed 5 bases from V and 4 bases from J, with 14 bases in between. In DNA, the CDR3 is TGTGCCAGCAGTCCGGACACGAGGGTCTATGGCTACACCTTC. This gives the protein CASSPDTRVYGYTF.

The sample holds many counts of this clone. V usage is TRBV4-1 and J usage is TRBJ2-1; no firm D call. The CDR3 consists of 13 residues. Germline assignment: CDR1 MGHRA and CDR2 YSYEKL. Trimming stripped 4 bases from V and 10 bases from J, with 14 bases between. The CDR3: CASSPAMWQEQFF. For the CDR3, the DNA is TGCGCCAGCAGCCCTGCAATGTGGCAAGAGCAGTTCTTC.

The sample holds one count of this clone. The V gene is TRBV4-1, the J gene TRBJ2-6; 11 positions match TRBD1. V shed 4 bases, J shed 4 bases, and the junction held 6 bases outside the gene matches. CDR1 MGHRA and CDR2 YSYEKL come from the germline V gene. The length of the CDR3 is 17 residues. CDR3 bases: TGCGCCAGCAGCCCCGGACAGGGGGCGCTCGGGGCCAACGTCCTGACTTTC. It yields the protein CASSPGQGALGANVLTF.

The rearrangement uses TRBV18 and TRBJ2-7; TRBD1 matches 9 bases. Per the germline V gene, CDR1 is KGHSH and CDR2 is LQKENI. CDR3 length: 15 residues. V shed 2 bases, J shed 7 bases, and the junction held 9 bases outside the gene matches. The DNA of the CDR3 is TGTGCCAGCTCACCAGGACAGGGGTTGTTCGGGGAGCAGTACTTC. Translation gives CASSPGQGLFGEQYF.

The CDR3 region is CASAPGQETDTQYF. As DNA, the CDR3 is TGTGCTAGTGCCCCCGGGCAGGAAACAGATACGCAGTATTTT. The chain recombines TRBV12-5 with TRBJ2-3; D is undetermined. Trimming took off 7 bases at V and 3 bases at J, with 14 bases between the two ends. This CDR3 has 14 amino acids. The germline gives CDR1 LGHNT, CDR2 FRNRAP.

This clone has only a few counts. The gene calls are TRBV7-9 and TRBJ2-5; D remains ambiguous. With 3 bases removed from V and 2 bases from J, the gap between germline ends came to 4 bases. This CDR3 has 12 amino acids. Germline CDR1 SEHNR, CDR2 FQNEAQ (reference sequence). The CDR3 region is CASSLGQETQYF. CDR3 nucleotide sequence: TGTGCCAGCAGCTTGGGGCAAGAGACCCAGTACTTC.

V and J are TRBV5-1 and TRBJ2-2, with D perhaps TRBD1 (5 bases). The CDR3 sequence is 16 residues long. V was pared by 0 bases and J by 2 bases, with 11 bases between. CDR1 is SGHRS and CDR2 is YFSETQ in the germline V gene. The CDR3 nucleotides read TGCGCCAGCAGCTTGGTAGGGGCAGGTAACACCGGGGAGCTGTTTTTT. Its protein is CASSLVGAGNTGELFF. Variable domain in full (rest from reference TRBV5-1 and TRBJ2-2): KAGVTQTPRYLIKTRGQQVTLSCSPISGHRSVSWYQQTPGQGLQFLFEYFSETQRNKGNFPGRFSGRQFSNSRSEMNVSTLELGDSALYLCASSLVGAGNTGELFFGEGSRLTVL.

The chain combines TRBV12-5 with TRBJ1-1; TRBD1 is a possible D gene (5 bases). Trimming removed 4 bases at V and 2 bases at J, with 14 bases between. This CDR3 spans 15 amino acids. The germline V gene has CDR1 LGHNT and CDR2 FRNRAP. The CDR3 sequence: CASGWGLSPNTEAFF. The DNA for the CDR3 is TGTGCTAGTGGTTGGGGACTTTCCCCTAACACTGAAGCTTTCTTT.

The chain employs TRBV19 and TRBJ2-5, with 9 positions matching TRBD2. This CDR3 spans 15 amino acids. Looked up from germline, CDR1 is LNHDA and CDR2 is SQIVND (reference sequence). Losses at the gene ends were 3 bases for V and 1 base for J; bases not matched to a gene: 3. CDR3 nucleotides: TGTGCCAGTAGTATCGGGGGACTAGCCCAAGAGACCCAGTACTTC. Translating gives CASSIGGLAQETQYF.

The chain joins TRBV11-3 to TRBJ2-5; no clear D gene. V was cut by 5 bases and J by 1 base, with 2 bases left in between. The germline gives CDR1 SGHNT, CDR2 YENEEA. The CDR3 has 11 residues. CDR3 coding DNA: TGTGCCAGCAGCGTCCAAGAGACCCAGTACTTC. Residues: CASSVQETQYF.

This chain connects TRBV10-2 to TRBJ2-3, with TRBD2 matching 8 bases. CDR1 and CDR2 (germline): WSHSY, SAAADI. J gave up 2 bases and V 6 bases, and 4 bases lay outside the gene matches. The CDR3 is made up of 14 amino acids. The CDR3: CASRTSVNTDTQYF. Here the CDR3 DNA reads TGCGCCAGCAGGACTAGCGTAAACACAGATACGCAGTATTTT.